Presented here are 13 T cell receptor beta chains from one specimen sequenced in a study of cytomegalovirus exposure and HLA in healthy donors. This PCR relied on a set of 60 Vbeta primers and 13 Jbeta primers. Assay: immunoSEQ multiplex PCR; the TCRdb copy retains only in-frame clones and omits some. The sample records about 110,000 clones, about 64% being singletons. Sequencing input: PBMCs. These receptor sequences come from a female donor in good health and CMV-seronegative.

V and J are TRBV14 and TRBJ2-1; 11 positions match TRBD1. The length of the CDR3 is 18 residues. V shed 0 bases, J shed 2 bases, and the junction held 6 bases outside the gene matches. The germline CDR1 and CDR2 sequences are SGHDN and FVKESK. The CDR3 reads CASSQDWTGGPTYNEQFF. In DNA form, the CDR3 reads TGTGCCAGCAGCCAAGATTGGACAGGGGGCCCGACCTACAATGAGCAGTTCTTC.

J is TRBJ2-5 and V is TRBV28, with TRBD1 matching 7 bases. CDR1 MDHEN and CDR2 SYDVKM come from the germline V gene. V gave up 8 bases and J gave up 1 base; unmatched junction bases: 7. The length of the CDR3 is 14 residues. The CDR3 DNA reads as TGTGCCAGCGCGAAGACAGGGACCCAAGAGACCCAGTACTTC. Translating gives CASAKTGTQETQYF. Filled out from reference TRBV28 and TRBJ2-5, the complete variable domain reads DVKVTQSSRYLVKRTGEKVFLECVQDMDHENMFWYRQDPGLGLRLIYFSYDVKMKEKGDIPEGYSVSREKKERFSLILESASTNQTSMYLCASAKTGTQETQYFGPGTRLLVL.

The chain employs TRBV12-5 and TRBJ2-1; 12 bases agree with TRBD2. The J segment lost 4 bases and the V segment lost 1 base, leaving 5 bases of the junction unmatched. The CDR3 totals 17 residues. In germline, CDR1 is LGHNT, CDR2 FRNRAP. The CDR3 bases are TGTGCTAGTGGTTTGGCTACTAGCGGGAGGCCTTACAATGAGCAGTTCTTC. Its translation: CASGLATSGRPYNEQFF.

V and J are TRBV29-1 and TRBJ2-5; 7 bases align to TRBD2. The J call may not be correct, given that the DNA end is closer to TRBJ2-7. The CDR3 loop spans 12 amino acids. Germline V lookup: CDR1 SQVTM, CDR2 ANQGSEA. The CDR3 is CSAGGGSNEQYF. In DNA form, the CDR3 reads TGCAGCGCCGGAGGCGGGAGCAACGAGCAGTACTTC.

The rearrangement joins TRBV7-2 to TRBJ2-7; 11 bases map to TRBD2. The CDR3 spans 14 residues. CDR1 and CDR2 (germline): SGHTA, FQGNSA. V dropped 3 bases and J dropped 4; count of bases not matched to a gene: 2. CDR3 sequence (DNA): TGTGCCAGCAGCTTCGGGACTAGCGGTTACGAGCAGTACTTC. It translates to CASSFGTSGYEQYF. Full variable domain (remainder filled in from reference TRBV7-2 and TRBJ2-7): GAGVSQSPSNKVTEKGKDVELRCDPISGHTALYWYRQSLGQGLEFLIYFQGNSAPDKSGLPSDRFSAERTGGSVSTLTIQRTQQEDSAVYLCASSFGTSGYEQYFGPGTRLTVT.

The chain has TRBV19 and TRBJ1-2, with 7 positions matching TRBD1. The junction had 8 bases not matched to a gene; V was cut back by 6 bases and J by 4 bases. This CDR3 has 14 residues. Germline CDR1 reads LNHDA; CDR2 reads SQIVND (reference sequence). The CDR3 reads CASSPVDRVYGYTF. DNA for the CDR3: TGTGCCAGTAGCCCGGTCGACAGGGTCTATGGCTACACCTTC.

This clone was detected only once. The chain couples TRBV11-2 to TRBJ2-7; 7 positions agree with TRBD2. V was clipped by 0 bases and J by 4 bases; unmatched bases: 3. The CDR3 contains 14 residues. Germline V lookup: CDR1 SGHAT, CDR2 FQNNGV. CDR3 in amino acids: CASSLEGGPYEQYF. The CDR3 nucleotides read TGTGCCAGCAGCTTAGAGGGAGGGCCGTACGAGCAGTACTTC.

This clone was observed a few times. CDR3 DNA sequence: TGTGCCAGCAGAAAAGGACAGGGCTATGGCTACACCTTC. The encoded protein is CASRKGQGYGYTF. The rearrangement uses TRBV7-6 and TRBJ1-2, with 8 bases matching TRBD1. After removal of 6 bases from V and 4 bases from J, the junction contained 4 bases not matched to a gene. Germline V gene sequence: CDR1 SGHVS, CDR2 FNYEAQ. The CDR3 is made up of 13 amino acids. Complete variable domain (other parts from reference TRBV7-6 and TRBJ1-2): GAGVSQSPRYKVTKRGQDVALRCDPISGHVSLYWYRQALGQGPEFLTYFNYEAQQDKSGLPNDRFSAERPEGSISTLTIQRTEQRDSAMYRCASRKGQGYGYTFGSGTRLTVV.

The chain links TRBV11-3 to TRBJ2-1, with a possible D match to TRBD1 (6 bases). With 5 bases removed from V and 0 bases from J, the gap between germline ends came to 11 bases. CDR1 and CDR2 (germline): SGHNT, YENEEA. This CDR3 region has 15 residues. The DNA of the CDR3 is TGTGCCAGCAGCGGGGCCAGGGGCTCCTACAATGAGCAGTTCTTC. Encoded protein: CASSGARGSYNEQFF.

The rearrangement links TRBV7-9 to TRBJ1-2; D not resolved. The CDR3 sequence is 15 residues long. V was pared by 1 base and J by 4 bases, with 13 bases between. Germline loops: CDR1 SEHNR, CDR2 FQNEAQ (reference sequence). The CDR3 reads CASSLVAASGYGYTF. CDR3 coding DNA: TGTGCCAGCAGCTTAGTTGCGGCCTCCGGCTATGGCTACACCTTC.

The rearrangement uses TRBV6-1 and TRBJ1-2, with 11 bases lining up with TRBD1. Trimming took 6 bases from V and 8 from J; bases not matched to a gene: 5. The CDR3 is made up of 13 amino acids. CDR1 and CDR2 from the germline V gene are MNHNS and SASEGT. The CDR3 loop reads CASRGQGAGGYTF. The CDR3 nucleotides are TGTGCCAGCAGAGGACAGGGGGCGGGAGGCTACACCTTC.

J is TRBJ2-7 and V is TRBV11-2, with D uncertain. V lost 0 bases and J 0 bases, leaving 18 bases between the germline ends. The germline gives CDR1 SGHAT, CDR2 FQNNGV. CDR3 length equals 18 residues. The CDR3 here is CASSLEETFRVLSYEQYF. As DNA, the CDR3 is TGTGCCAGCAGCTTAGAGGAGACGTTTCGGGTTCTCTCCTACGAGCAGTACTTC.

The chain uses TRBV23-1 and TRBJ2-1; 9 bases are a match to TRBD2. TRBV23-1 is classed as an ORF, of uncertain function. The CDR3 spans 16 residues. The V segment lost 4 bases and the J segment 9 bases; nucleotides outside the gene matches: 13. The chain's CDR3 is CASSPGVSGRLGEQFF. CDR3 DNA sequence: TGCGCCAGCAGTCCGGGGGTTAGCGGGAGATTGGGTGAGCAGTTCTTC.